Following are 27 T cell receptor beta chains from one sample sequenced in a study of T cells after yellow fever vaccination. TCRdb analysed the 5' RACE reads with MiXCR anew, one entry per CDR3 protein. The sample consists of hundreds of thousands of distinct CDR3 sequences, more than 9% of them appearing once. Sample: PBMCs, taken on the day of the first yellow fever vaccination. The receptors stem from a man in his late teens or twenties who received the YFV17D yellow fever vaccine.

The gene calls are TRBV25-1 and TRBJ2-3, with D perhaps matching TRBD1 or TRBD2 (7 bases each). The CDR3 consists of 19 residues. Trimming cost V 3 bases and J 1 base, with 23 bases left between them. Germline values: CDR1 MGHDK, CDR2 SYGVNS. CDR3 protein: CASSESDPGGGARTDTQYF. CDR3 DNA: TGTGCCAGCAGTGAGTCAGACCCAGGGGGGGGAGCCCGCACAGATACGCAGTATTTT.

In this sample, this clonotype turned up a few times. The rearrangement links TRBV20-1 to TRBJ2-7; D might be TRBD2 (6 bases). Per the germline V gene, CDR1 is DFQATT and CDR2 is SNEGSKA (reference sequence). V lost 1 base, J lost 1 base, and 17 bases lay in between. This CDR3 contains 16 residues. CDR3 residues: CSARGAGIERSYEQYV. Here the CDR3 DNA reads TGCAGTGCTAGAGGGGCGGGAATCGAGCGTTCCTACGAGCAGTACGTC.

The sample holds a few counts of this clonotype. The germline gene is not matched at one end of the junction; a read error may be the cause. This chain connects TRBV4-1 to TRBJ2-1; 7 nucleotides line up with TRBD2. The CDR3 covers 13 residues. Germline V gene data show CDR1 as MGHRA and CDR2 as YSYEKL. CDR3 coding DNA: TGCGCCAGCAGCCAAACCACTAGCGTTCTTTTGGTTTTC. Amino acid sequence: CASSQTTSVLLVF.

This clonotype has a handful of counts. The V gene is TRBV6-2 or TRBV6-3, the J gene TRBJ2-3; D not certain. Trimming cost V 0 bases and J 4 bases, with 5 bases left between them. The CDR3 runs to 13 residues. The germline CDR1 and CDR2 sequences are MNHEY and SVGEGT. The CDR3 region has the DNA TGTGCCAGCAGTTACTCTTTCGCAGATACGCAGTATTTT. Residues: CASSYSFADTQYF.

The chain couples TRBV29-1 to TRBJ2-3; D gene unclear. Trimming took 3 bases from V and 0 from J, leaving 13 bases between them. The germline CDR1 and CDR2 sequences are SQVTM and ANQGSEA. CDR3 length equals 15 residues. Here the CDR3 reads CSVEPDAPSTDTQYF. In DNA form, the CDR3 reads TGCAGCGTTGAGCCCGATGCACCGAGCACAGATACGCAGTATTTT.

The chain couples TRBV5-1 to TRBJ1-1; the D gene is possibly TRBD1 (5 bases). CDR1 SGHRS and CDR2 YFSETQ come from the germline V gene. There are 15 residues in the CDR3. Deletions cut 1 base from V and 1 base from J, with 11 bases between. The CDR3 region is CASSLTRDSNTEAFF. The CDR3 nucleotides read TGCGCCAGCAGCTTGACCCGGGACTCGAACACTGAAGCTTTCTTT.

This chain joins TRBV20-1 and TRBJ2-3, with 7 bases aligning to TRBD2. Germline V gene sequence: CDR1 DFQATT, CDR2 SNEGSKA (reference sequence). Trimming cost V 3 bases and J 1 base; bases outside gene matches: 7. The CDR3 loop spans 15 amino acids. CDR3 nucleotides: TGCAGTGCTAGTAGAAGAACTAGCGGCACAGATACGCAGTATTTT. This gives the protein CSASRRTSGTDTQYF.

The rearrangement joins TRBV6-5 to TRBJ1-1; D call uncertain. Germline-derived CDR1 and CDR2 are MNHEY and SVGAGI. The V end was cut by 7 bases, the J end by 4 bases, with 22 bases between. The CDR3 loop spans 16 amino acids. CDR3 coding DNA: TGTGCCAGCATTTCCCCCTTCTATACTTCGGGCACTGAAGCTTTCTTT. Translating it yields CASISPFYTSGTEAFF.

This clonotype was counted between two and nine times. The V and J genes are TRBV11-1 and TRBJ2-1, with 13 bases that match TRBD2. With V trimmed by 5 bases and J by 6 bases, 10 bases remained unmatched. This CDR3 is 17 amino acids long. Germline CDR1 reads SGHAT; CDR2 reads FQDESV (reference sequence). DNA of the CDR3: TGTGCCAGCAGCCCCCGACTAGCGGGGGGTAAATCCAATGAGCAGTTCTTC. Amino acids: CASSPRLAGGKSNEQFF.

This chain connects TRBV27 to TRBJ2-1; no definite D call. This CDR3 spans 13 amino acids. The germline V and J ends were trimmed by 2 bases and 9 bases, with 11 bases remaining between them. Germline V lookup: CDR1 MNHEY, CDR2 SMNVEV (reference sequence). CDR3 protein: CASSLTPASEQFF. CDR3 coding DNA: TGTGCCAGCAGTTTAACCCCAGCGTCTGAGCAGTTCTTC.

The DNA of the CDR3 is TGTGCCAGCAGCTCGAGGACAGGGGAGTTCACTGAAGCTTTCTTT. It yields the protein CASSSRTGEFTEAFF. The chain recombines TRBV7-9 with TRBJ1-1, with 9 bases that match TRBD1. The trim removed 4 bases at V and 4 bases at J, leaving 7 bases unmatched. CDR3 length: 15 amino acids. The germline V gene has CDR1 SEHNR and CDR2 FQNEAQ (reference sequence).

This chain uses TRBV6-2 or TRBV6-3 with TRBJ1-4; D not resolved. V was clipped by 11 bases and J by 0 bases, with 19 bases between them. The CDR3 loop spans 16 amino acids. The germline gives CDR1 MNHEY, CDR2 SVGEGT. The DNA of the CDR3 is TGTGCCGCCAGCTTGATTCACGGAGCAACTAATGAAAAACTGTTTTTT. Protein sequence: CAASLIHGATNEKLFF.

The J gene is TRBJ1-3, the V gene TRBV7-2; tentative D call: TRBD1 (5 bases). Per the germline V gene, CDR1 is SGHTA and CDR2 is FQGNSA. V was trimmed by 5 bases and J by 6 bases, leaving 8 bases between them. The CDR3 covers 12 residues. The CDR3 bases are TGTGCCAGCAGCGGACACGTAAACACCATATATTTT. It codes for CASSGHVNTIYF.

This sequence joins TRBV4-2 and TRBJ2-1, with D tentatively TRBD1 (5 bases). Trimming shortened V by 4 bases and J by 8 bases, and 18 bases separated the two germline ends. Germline CDR1 and CDR2: LGHNA and YNFKEQ. This CDR3 region has 15 residues. The CDR3 here is CASSPREGAPYEQFF. The CDR3 DNA follows: TGTGCCAGCAGCCCTAGAGAAGGGGCCCCCTATGAGCAGTTCTTC.

CDR3 sequence reads: CASSQDGLTTRTQYF. CDR3 nucleotide sequence: TGCGCCAGCAGCCAAGACGGGCTAACGACGCGGACCCAGTACTTC. The genes are TRBV4-3 and TRBJ2-5; D call uncertain. Germline lookup yields CDR1 LGHNA and CDR2 YSLEER. This CDR3 has 15 residues. Deletions cut 0 bases from V and 7 bases from J, with 15 bases between.

This clonotype came up many times. The gene calls are TRBV5-1 and TRBJ2-3; 7 nucleotides match TRBD2. Germline V CDR1 and CDR2: SGHRS, YFSETQ. The ends lost 3 bases at V and 5 bases at J; junction bases unmatched: 6. CDR3 length equals 14 residues. CDR3 residues: CASSSGLEVDTQYF. DNA for the CDR3: TGCGCCAGCAGCTCCGGACTAGAAGTAGATACGCAGTATTTT.

V and J are TRBV7-2 and TRBJ1-1, with TRBD1 matching over 10 bases. The CDR3 consists of 15 residues. Germline CDR1 reads SGHTA; CDR2 reads FQGNSA. V trimming: 5 bases; J trimming: 0 bases; junction bases outside the gene matches: 3. The CDR3 DNA reads as TGTGCCAGCAGCCTGGGACAGGGGATGAACACTGAAGCTTTCTTT. It encodes CASSLGQGMNTEAFF. The full variable domain, rest sourced from reference TRBV7-2 and TRBJ1-1, is GAGVSQSPSNKVTEKGKDVELRCDPISGHTALYWYRQSLGQGLEFLIYFQGNSAPDKSGLPSDRFSAERTGGSVSTLTIQRTQQEDSAVYLCASSLGQGMNTEAFFGQGTRLTVV.

A few counts support this clonotype. The V gene is TRBV7-3, the J gene TRBJ2-2; D is perhaps TRBD1 (5 bases). The germline V gene has CDR1 SGHTA and CDR2 FQGTGA. This CDR3 region has 20 residues. Trimming left V 1 base short and J 3 bases short, with 24 bases between. DNA of the CDR3: TGTGCCAGCAGCTTAAGGGCCCCGCCTAACTCCCTGACAGACACCGGGGAGCTGTTTTTT. It is translated as CASSLRAPPNSLTDTGELFF.

This clonotype was detected a few times. This chain connects TRBV28 to TRBJ1-4; D is uncertain. Germline CDR1 MDHEN, CDR2 SYDVKM. The CDR3 is made up of 14 amino acids. The V and J ends lost 3 bases and 4 bases respectively, with 9 bases between them. CDR3 in amino acids: CASSLSQLNEKLFF. Written as DNA, the CDR3 is TGTGCCAGCAGTTTGAGCCAGCTTAATGAAAAACTGTTTTTT.

This clonotype came up a few times. The chain employs TRBV4-2 and TRBJ1-2, with D unresolved. Looked up from germline, CDR1 is LGHNA and CDR2 is YNFKEQ. This CDR3 spans 14 amino acids. Trimming left V 0 bases short and J 8 bases short, with 13 bases between. The chain's CDR3 is CASSQDLTSKGYTF. CDR3 nucleotides: TGTGCCAGCAGCCAAGATCTGACCTCGAAAGGCTACACCTTC.

The chain links TRBV4-3 to TRBJ2-2; 8 bases are shared with TRBD1. This CDR3 is built from 18 residues. In germline, CDR1 is LGHNA, CDR2 YSLEER. With 3 bases clipped from V and 2 bases from J, the junction kept 11 bases outside the gene matches. The CDR3 DNA reads as TGCGCCAGCAGCCACCTACCTAGGACAGGGAAAAACACCGGGGAGCTGTTTTTT. This sequence encodes CASSHLPRTGKNTGELFF.

This clonotype has a handful of counts. The genes are TRBV7-3 and TRBJ2-3; TRBD1 matches 11 bases. The CDR3 has 15 residues. V lost 5 bases, J lost 1 base, and 2 bases stayed unmatched. The germline V gene has CDR1 SGHTA and CDR2 FQGTGA. The CDR3 reads CASSRTGGGTDTQYF. The CDR3 DNA is TGTGCCAGCAGCCGGACAGGGGGCGGCACAGATACGCAGTATTTT.

V gene TRBV19 combines with J gene TRBJ2-7, with D possibly being TRBD1 or TRBD2 (7 bases each). The germline V and J ends were trimmed by 11 bases and 4 bases, with 24 bases remaining between them. Germline loops: CDR1 LNHDA, CDR2 SQIVND (reference sequence). The CDR3 loop spans 15 amino acids. The CDR3 region has the DNA TGTGCCCCATTCACCCGCAGGGGGGGCGTATACGAGCAGTACGTC. The encoded protein is CAPFTRRGGVYEQYV.

At least ten counts were recorded for this clonotype. The chain carries TRBV25-1 and TRBJ1-3, with unresolved D. Germline CDR1 and CDR2: MGHDK and SYGVNS. CDR3 size: 11 residues. V dropped 8 bases and J dropped 10 bases, with 12 bases sitting between them. As DNA, the CDR3 is TGTGCCAGCCAACTATCCGATACCATATATTTT. This encodes CASQLSDTIYF.

This clonotype was counted a few times. This chain joins TRBV4-2 and TRBJ1-3; D gene unclear. Trimming pared 1 base from V and 2 bases from J, leaving 3 bases between. The germline V gene has CDR1 LGHNA and CDR2 YNFKEQ. The CDR3 extends over 13 amino acids. The CDR3 DNA sequence: TGTGCCAGCAGCCAAGGAGCTGGAAACACCATATATTTT. Translation gives CASSQGAGNTIYF.

CDR3 in DNA: TGTGCCAGCAGCTTCAATCCCCCCCCAGGAGCGAGCGGCTACACCTTC. It encodes CASSFNPPPGASGYTF. The chain has TRBV11-2 and TRBJ1-2; D gene unclear. The CDR3 is 16 residues long. In germline, CDR1 is SGHAT, CDR2 FQNNGV. Between the trimmed V and J ends, which lost 3 bases and 8 bases, there was a span of 22 bases. Based on the CDR3 plus reference TRBV11-2 and TRBJ1-2, the full variable domain is EAGVAQSPRYKIIEKRQSVAFWCNPISGHATLYWYQQILGQGPKLLIQFQNNGVVDDSQLPKDRFSAERLKGVDSTLKIQPAKLEDSAVYLCASSFNPPPGASGYTFGSGTRLTVV.

The rearrangement uses TRBV14 and TRBJ1-1; tentative D call: TRBD1 (5 bases). V gave up 0 bases and J gave up 10 bases, with 12 bases separating them. This CDR3 region has 13 residues. The germline V gene has CDR1 SGHDN and CDR2 FVKESK. CDR3 protein: CASSQDRQGRAFF. CDR3 in DNA: TGTGCCAGCAGCCAAGATCGGCAGGGTCGAGCTTTCTTT.